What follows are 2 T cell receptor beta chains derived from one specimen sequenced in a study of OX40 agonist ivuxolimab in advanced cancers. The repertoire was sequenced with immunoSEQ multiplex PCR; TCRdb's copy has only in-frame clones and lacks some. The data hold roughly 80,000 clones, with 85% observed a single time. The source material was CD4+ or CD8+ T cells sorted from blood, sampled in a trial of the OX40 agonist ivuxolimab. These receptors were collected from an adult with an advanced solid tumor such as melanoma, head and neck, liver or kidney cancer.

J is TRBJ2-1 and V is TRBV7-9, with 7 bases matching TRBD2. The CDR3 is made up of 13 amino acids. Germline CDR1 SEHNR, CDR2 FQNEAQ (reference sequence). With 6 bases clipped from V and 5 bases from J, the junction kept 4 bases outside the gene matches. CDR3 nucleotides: TGTGCCAGCAGGCTAGCGGCAAACAATGAGCAGTTCTTC. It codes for CASRLAANNEQFF.

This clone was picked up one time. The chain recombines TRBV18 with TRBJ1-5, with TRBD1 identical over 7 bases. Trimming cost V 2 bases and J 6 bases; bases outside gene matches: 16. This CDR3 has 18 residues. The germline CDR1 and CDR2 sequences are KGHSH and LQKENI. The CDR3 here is CASSPYRQGLTLGQPQHF. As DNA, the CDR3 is TGTGCCAGCTCACCATATCGACAGGGATTGACACTGGGTCAGCCCCAGCATTTT.